One and the same sample provided the 23 T cell receptor beta chains below, sequenced in a study of T cells in Graves' hyperthyroidism and ophthalmopathy (dated by TCRdb to 2018 to 2020). The library was prepared using multiplex PCR. The reads were generated on an Illumina HiSeq 2000. Amplification of TCR beta CDR3 regions was carried out from RNA transcripts. For the first round of RT-PCR on the TCR CDR3, the HTBI primer set was used together with the Qiagen OneStep RT-PCR kit. Through fastp at Q25 and MiXCR, TCRdb rebuilt clones from the public reads, retaining in-frame beta chains. Entries that share a CDR3 protein sequence are merged under the most common genes and DNA. The sample yields 550,000 to 700,000 distinct CDR3 sequences; around 15% were counted once. Roughly 4.3% of the sample is in the top ten clones. The material sequenced was blood. All receptors come from a woman between 35 and 50 years old with Graves' ophthalmopathy.

The V and J genes are TRBV10-1 and TRBJ1-1; D is unclear. The CDR3 spans 14 residues. CDR1 WNHNN and CDR2 SYGVQD come from the germline V gene (reference sequence). Trimming took off 8 bases at V and 1 base at J, with 14 bases between the two ends. CDR3 DNA: TGCGCCAGCCTCTTAGCGAACAGGAACACTGAAGCTTTCTTT. Protein product: CASLLANRNTEAFF.

The table lists this clonotype with a count of one. V usage is TRBV7-3 and J usage is TRBJ2-7; TRBD1 matches 9 bases. The ends lost 5 bases at V and 1 base at J; junction bases unmatched: 9. Germline loops: CDR1 SGHTA, CDR2 FQGTGA. The CDR3 runs to 16 residues. CDR3 in amino acids: CASSPPKGQGSYEQYF. As DNA, the CDR3 is TGTGCCAGCAGCCCGCCGAAGGGACAGGGATCCTACGAGCAGTACTTC.

The table lists this clonotype with many counts. The CDR3 region has the DNA TGTGCCAGTAGTAAAAGGTTTTTGGGCGAGCAGTACTTC. Translating gives CASSKRFLGEQYF. The gene calls are TRBV19 and TRBJ2-7, with unresolved D. CDR3 size: 13 residues. Germline assignment: CDR1 LNHDA and CDR2 SQIVND (reference sequence). Trimming pared 4 bases from V and 6 bases from J, leaving 13 bases between.

Ten or more counts support this clonotype. J is TRBJ1-2 and V is TRBV28, with a weak D call TRBD1 (5 bases). CDR1 and CDR2 from the germline V gene are MDHEN and SYDVKM. This CDR3 contains 13 residues. Trimming removed 5 bases at V and 9 bases at J, with 16 bases between. Here the CDR3 DNA reads TGTGCCAGCAGTCCCCCAAAGGCAGGGAGCTACACCTTC. This translates into CASSPPKAGSYTF.

Only a few counts were recorded for this clonotype. The chain links TRBV10-3 to TRBJ1-2, with D unclear. The CDR3 loop spans 14 amino acids. The germline V gene encodes CDR1 ENHRY and CDR2 SYGVKD. The germline V and J ends were trimmed by 2 bases and 2 bases, with 9 bases remaining between them. The CDR3 sequence: CAISEEGPNYGYTF. The CDR3 nucleotides read TGTGCCATCAGTGAGGAGGGCCCCAACTATGGCTACACCTTC.

This clonotype occurred many times. The V gene is TRBV19, the J gene TRBJ2-7, with 7 bases lining up with TRBD2. The CDR3 has 14 residues. Germline CDR1 reads LNHDA; CDR2 reads SQIVND (reference sequence). Trimming removed 1 base from V and 4 bases from J; junction bases left unmatched: 4. CDR3 nucleotide sequence: TGTGCCAGTAGTATAGGACTAGCTGAATACGAGCAGTACTTC. Translated, it gives CASSIGLAEYEQYF.

This clonotype was found a few times. CDR3 DNA sequence: TGTGCCAGCAGCCCCCGACCGGACGGCCCGAGCTCTGGAAACACCATATATTTT. Protein: CASSPRPDGPSSGNTIYF. This chain joins TRBV9 and TRBJ1-3; the D is unclear. Germline lookup yields CDR1 SGDLS and CDR2 YYNGEE. The V and J ends lost 4 bases and 0 bases respectively, with 20 bases between them. The CDR3 runs 18 residues.

This clonotype was found many times. The DNA for the CDR3 is TGTGCCAGCAGTCCTGTGCCCGGGGGGGAGCTGTTTTTT. It translates to CASSPVPGGELFF. The chain couples TRBV27 to TRBJ2-2; unclear D gene. Trimming removed 5 bases at V and 8 bases at J, with 12 bases between. The length of the CDR3 is 13 residues. Germline CDR1 reads MNHEY; CDR2 reads SMNVEV (reference sequence).

This chain joins TRBV4-1 and TRBJ2-2, with TRBD2 as a possible D gene (6 bases). The CDR3 totals 16 residues. The V gene lost 5 bases and the J gene lost 6 bases, with 19 bases spanning the gap. Germline V gives CDR1 MGHRA, CDR2 YSYEKL. In nucleotides, the CDR3 is TGCGCCAGCAGCGAACAAGGAGGGAGAGGTCCCGGGGAGCTGTTTTTT. Its protein is CASSEQGGRGPGELFF.

The chain uses TRBV12-3 or TRBV12-4 and TRBJ1-1; TRBD1 aligns across 8 bases. J gave up 4 bases and V 6 bases, and 7 bases lay outside the gene matches. The CDR3 is 14 residues long. The CDR3 DNA reads as TGTGCCAGCAGCACCACAGGGGGGGCCACTGAAGCTTTCTTT. Protein: CASSTTGGATEAFF.

This clonotype was recorded at least ten times. The V gene is TRBV3-1, the J gene TRBJ2-2; D might be TRBD1 (6 bases). Deletions cut 0 bases from V and 10 bases from J, with 9 bases between. CDR1 and CDR2 from the germline V gene are LGHDT and YNNKEL (reference sequence). CDR3 size: 13 residues. The CDR3 DNA sequence: TGTGCCAGCAGCCAAGATGGGGGCGTGGAGCTGTTTTTT. As protein: CASSQDGGVELFF. Complete variable domain (other parts from reference TRBV3-1 and TRBJ2-2): DTAVSQTPKYLVTQMGNDKSIKCEQNLGHDTMYWYKQDSKKFLKIMFSYNNKELIINETVPNRFSPKSPDKAHLNLHINSLELGDSAVYFCASSQDGGVELFFGEGSRLTVL.

This clonotype was seen at least ten times. The chain has TRBV11-2 and TRBJ2-7; 13 nucleotides agree with TRBD2. V was pared by 3 bases and J by 4 bases, with 12 bases of the junction left unmatched. This CDR3 contains 18 residues. CDR1 and CDR2 (germline): SGHAT, FQNNGV. The CDR3 nucleotides read TGTGCCAGCAGCTTTTCGGGACTAGCGGGATATATTCCGTACGAGCAGTACTTC. Translating it yields CASSFSGLAGYIPYEQYF.

This clonotype was recorded at least ten times. The chain employs TRBV28 and TRBJ2-2; 11 positions match TRBD1. CDR3 size: 17 residues. Per germline, CDR1 MDHEN and CDR2 SYDVKM. V gave up 0 bases and J gave up 7 bases; unmatched junction bases: 7. The CDR3 region is CASSLWGRGQGDGELFF. The CDR3 region has the DNA TGTGCCAGCAGTTTATGGGGCCGGGGACAGGGGGACGGGGAGCTGTTTTTT.

The chain joins TRBV9 to TRBJ2-7; weak D call: TRBD1 (6 bases). Per germline, CDR1 SGDLS and CDR2 YYNGEE. Trimming took off 2 bases at V and 2 bases at J, with 11 bases between the two ends. The CDR3 is 14 amino acids. CDR3 region: CASSVGTTTYEQYF. The CDR3 DNA sequence: TGTGCCAGCAGCGTGGGGACAACAACCTACGAGCAGTACTTC. Filled out from reference TRBV9 and TRBJ2-7, the complete variable domain reads DSGVTQTPKHLITATGQRVTLRCSPRSGDLSVYWYQQSLDQGLQFLIQYYNGEERAKGNILERFSAQQFPDLHSELNLSSLELGDSALYFCASSVGTTTYEQYFGPGTRLTVT.

In its sample, this clonotype was seen many times. The rearrangement links TRBV11-2 to TRBJ1-1; D gene uncertain. Trimming removed 0 bases from V and 2 bases from J, with 13 bases in between. Germline V gives CDR1 SGHAT, CDR2 FQNNGV. This CDR3 is 16 amino acids long. The CDR3 DNA follows: TGTGCCAGCAGCTTAGATCCGGCAGGAATCAACACTGAAGCTTTCTTT. Residues: CASSLDPAGINTEAFF. Full variable domain (rest looked up from reference TRBV11-2 and TRBJ1-1): EAGVAQSPRYKIIEKRQSVAFWCNPISGHATLYWYQQILGQGPKLLIQFQNNGVVDDSQLPKDRFSAERLKGVDSTLKIQPAKLEDSAVYLCASSLDPAGINTEAFFGQGTRLTVV.

The V gene is TRBV6-1, the J gene TRBJ2-2, with D possibly TRBD1 on 7 matching bases. The CDR3 covers 16 residues. Germline V gives CDR1 MNHNS, CDR2 SASEGT. V lost 6 bases and J lost 6, with 20 bases in between. The CDR3 region has the DNA TGTGCCAGCAGCCGCTCAGGGGGGAGAAGCGCCGGGGAGCTGTTTTTT. It yields the protein CASSRSGGRSAGELFF.

This clonotype was counted ten times or more. The chain combines TRBV20-1 with TRBJ2-5; the match to TRBD2 covers 11 bases. Germline V gene data show CDR1 as DFQATT and CDR2 as SNEGSKA (reference sequence). V shed 0 bases, J shed 2 bases, and the junction held 2 bases outside the gene matches. The CDR3 totals 15 residues. The DNA of the CDR3 is TGCAGTGCTAGAGACACTAGCGGGAGTCAAGAGACCCAGTACTTC. Translated: CSARDTSGSQETQYF.

The sample holds a few counts of this clonotype. This chain joins TRBV5-1 and TRBJ2-2; no clear D gene. This CDR3 is built from 13 residues. Germline assignment: CDR1 SGHRS and CDR2 YFSETQ. The V and J ends lost 8 bases and 1 base respectively, with 9 bases between them. The CDR3 reads CASSTENTGELFF. In DNA, the CDR3 is TGCGCCAGTAGCACGGAGAACACCGGGGAGCTGTTTTTT.

This clonotype was detected many times. The gene calls are TRBV15 and TRBJ2-5, with D maybe TRBD2 (6 bases). The CDR3 runs 16 residues. Between the trimmed V and J ends, which lost 0 bases and 1 base, there was a span of 12 bases. Germline V gives CDR1 LNHNV, CDR2 YYDKDF (reference sequence). CDR3 in DNA: TGTGCCACCAGCAGAGATCTAGCGAGAACCCAAGAGACCCAGTACTTC. Its protein is CATSRDLARTQETQYF.

This clonotype was picked up a small number of times. This rearrangement joins TRBV4-3 to TRBJ2-3; TRBD1 matches at 12 bases. V lost 3 bases and J lost 4; bases outside the gene matches: 2. The V gene's germline CDR1 is LGHNA and CDR2 YSLEER. This CDR3 is 15 amino acids long. CDR3: CASSQGTGGSDTQYF. The DNA of the CDR3 is TGCGCCAGCAGCCAGGGGACAGGGGGCTCAGATACGCAGTATTTT.

The gene calls are TRBV20-1 and TRBJ1-1, with 8 positions matching TRBD1. The CDR3 is made up of 14 amino acids. The germline CDR1 and CDR2 sequences are DFQATT and SNEGSKA (reference sequence). V gave up 3 bases and J gave up 11 bases; unmatched junction bases: 14. CDR3 protein: CSASTGTGPVEAFF. The CDR3 region has the DNA TGCAGTGCTAGTACCGGGACAGGACCTGTAGAGGCTTTCTTT.

This clonotype was picked up many times. The chain joins TRBV19 to TRBJ1-1; no reliable D call. Germline V gene data show CDR1 as LNHDA and CDR2 as SQIVND (reference sequence). The V end was cut by 7 bases, the J end by 5 bases, with 14 bases between. This CDR3 has 13 residues. CDR3: CASMPPARTEAFF. Written as DNA, the CDR3 is TGTGCCAGTATGCCCCCAGCCCGGACTGAAGCTTTCTTT.

The V and J genes are TRBV29-1 and TRBJ2-7; a possible D gene is TRBD2 (5 bases). Germline CDR1 reads SQVTM; CDR2 reads ANQGSEA. This CDR3 comprises 13 residues. V lost 6 bases to trimming and J lost 1 base, with 13 bases between them. The CDR3 spells CSVPKEGSYEQYF. The CDR3 bases are TGCAGCGTGCCCAAAGAGGGATCCTACGAGCAGTACTTC.